A selection of T cell receptor beta chains follows, all from one sample in a study of blood T cells in healthy people across ages. TCRdb used MiXCR to reprocess the 5' RACE reads, holding one entry per CDR3 protein. The sample lists 550,000 to 750,000 distinct CDR3 sequences, approximately 21% occurring once. The sample taken for sequencing was blood. All receptors come from a man aged 65-85 years in good health. Each CDR3 is given with its conserved first and last residue.

TRBJ2-5,TRBV29-1,CSVLGTWETQYF
TRBJ2-3,TRBV29-1,CSAYFSTDTQYF
TRBJ1-5,TRBV12-3/TRBV12-4,CASSLAKGQNQPQHF
TRBJ1-3,TRBV7-2,CASSAQSSGNTIYF
TRBJ2-3,TRBV27,CASRRQGSGGTDTQYF
TRBJ2-7,TRBV4-2,CASSQGLYNYEQYF
TRBJ1-4,TRBV6-2/TRBV6-3,CASSYAGTQGEKLFF
TRBJ1-4,TRBV4-1,CASSQDRQPDEKLFF
TRBJ2-5,TRBV5-1,CASSEEGTETQYF
TRBJ2-1,TRBV12-3/TRBV12-4,CASSTTGGDYNEQFF
TRBJ1-1,TRBV29-1,CSVLGAGEAFF
TRBJ2-7,TRBV6-1,CASSDPWGQYF
TRBJ2-2,TRBV7-3,CASSLTTWTGELFF
TRBJ2-5,TRBV20-1,CSPQGAGAQETQYF
TRBJ2-2,TRBV6-5,CASSSGGLRAGELFF
TRBJ2-5,TRBV5-1,CASRDAGTSAKTQYF
TRBJ1-1,TRBV12-3/TRBV12-4,CASSRRQGTEAFF